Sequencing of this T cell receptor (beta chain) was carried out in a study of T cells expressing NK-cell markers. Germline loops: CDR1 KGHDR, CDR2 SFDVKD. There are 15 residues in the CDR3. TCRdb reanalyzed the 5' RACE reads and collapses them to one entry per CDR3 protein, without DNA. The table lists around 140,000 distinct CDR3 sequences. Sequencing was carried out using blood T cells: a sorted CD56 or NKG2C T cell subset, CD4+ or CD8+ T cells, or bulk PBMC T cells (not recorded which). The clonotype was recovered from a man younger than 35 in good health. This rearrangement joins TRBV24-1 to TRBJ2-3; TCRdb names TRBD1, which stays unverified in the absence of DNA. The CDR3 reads CATASWTGLTDTQYF.